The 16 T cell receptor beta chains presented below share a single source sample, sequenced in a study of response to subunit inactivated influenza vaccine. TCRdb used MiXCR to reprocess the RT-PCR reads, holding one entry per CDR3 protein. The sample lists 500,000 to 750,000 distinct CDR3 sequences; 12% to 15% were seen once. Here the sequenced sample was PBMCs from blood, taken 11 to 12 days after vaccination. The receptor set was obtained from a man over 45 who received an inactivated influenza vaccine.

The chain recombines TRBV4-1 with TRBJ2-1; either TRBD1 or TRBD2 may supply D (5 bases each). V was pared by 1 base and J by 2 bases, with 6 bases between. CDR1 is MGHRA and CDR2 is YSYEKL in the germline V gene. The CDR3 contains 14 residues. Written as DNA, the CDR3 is TGCGCCAGCAGCCAAGCGGGACCCTACAATGAGCAGTTCTTC. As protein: CASSQAGPYNEQFF.

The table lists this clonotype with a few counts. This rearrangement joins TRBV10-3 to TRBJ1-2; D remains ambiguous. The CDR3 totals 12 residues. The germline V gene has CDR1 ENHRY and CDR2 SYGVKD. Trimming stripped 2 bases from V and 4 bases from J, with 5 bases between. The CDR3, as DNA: TGTGCCATCAGTGAGATTGGCTATGGCTACACCTTC. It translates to CAISEIGYGYTF.

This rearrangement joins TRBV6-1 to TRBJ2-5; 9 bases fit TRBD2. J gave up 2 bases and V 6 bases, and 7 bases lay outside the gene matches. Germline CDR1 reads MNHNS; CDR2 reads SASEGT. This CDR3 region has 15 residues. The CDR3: CASRISAGGQETQYF. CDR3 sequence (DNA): TGTGCCAGCAGAATCTCAGCGGGAGGACAAGAGACCCAGTACTTC.

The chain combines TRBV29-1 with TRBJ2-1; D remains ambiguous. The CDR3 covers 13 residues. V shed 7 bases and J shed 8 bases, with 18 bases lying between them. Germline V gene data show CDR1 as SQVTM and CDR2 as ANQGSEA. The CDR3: CSAPADSRHEQFF. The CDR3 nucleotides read TGCAGCGCCCCGGCGGATAGCAGGCATGAGCAGTTCTTC.

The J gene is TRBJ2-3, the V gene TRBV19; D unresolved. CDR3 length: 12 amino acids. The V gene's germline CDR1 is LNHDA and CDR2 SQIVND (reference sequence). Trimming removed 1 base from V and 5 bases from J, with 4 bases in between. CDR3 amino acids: CASSIGIDTQYF. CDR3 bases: TGTGCCAGTAGTATAGGAATAGATACGCAGTATTTT.

The CDR3 reads CASSQVKGPYEQYF. The CDR3 DNA sequence: TGCGCCAGCAGCCAAGTCAAGGGGCCCTACGAGCAGTACTTC. The rearrangement uses TRBV4-3 and TRBJ2-7, with D maybe TRBD1 (5 bases). This CDR3 is 14 amino acids long. Germline CDR1 reads LGHNA; CDR2 reads YSLEER. Trimming removed 1 base at V and 2 bases at J, with 9 bases between.

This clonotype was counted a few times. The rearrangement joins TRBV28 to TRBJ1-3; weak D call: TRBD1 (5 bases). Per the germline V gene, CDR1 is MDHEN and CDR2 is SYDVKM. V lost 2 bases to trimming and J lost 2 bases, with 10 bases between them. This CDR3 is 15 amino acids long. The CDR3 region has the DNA TGTGCCAGCAGTTTACACCAGGGTACTGGAAACACCATATATTTT. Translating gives CASSLHQGTGNTIYF.

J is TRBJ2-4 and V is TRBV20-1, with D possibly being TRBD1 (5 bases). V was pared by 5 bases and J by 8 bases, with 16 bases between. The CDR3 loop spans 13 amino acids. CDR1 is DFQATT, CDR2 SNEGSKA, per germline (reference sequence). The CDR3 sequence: CSAGLRGPDIQYF. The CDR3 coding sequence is TGCAGTGCTGGGCTAAGGGGTCCGGACATTCAGTACTTC.

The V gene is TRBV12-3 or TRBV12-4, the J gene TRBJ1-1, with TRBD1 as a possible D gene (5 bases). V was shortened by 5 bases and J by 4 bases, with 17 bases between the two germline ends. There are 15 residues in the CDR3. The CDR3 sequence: CASSPTGSGGTEAFF. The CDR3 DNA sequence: TGTGCCAGCAGTCCAACCGGTTCGGGGGGCACTGAAGCTTTCTTT.

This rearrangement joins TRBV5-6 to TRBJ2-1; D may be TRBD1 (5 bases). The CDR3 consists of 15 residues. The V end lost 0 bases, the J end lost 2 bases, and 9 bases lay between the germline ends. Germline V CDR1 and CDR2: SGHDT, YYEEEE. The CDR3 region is CASSLGVTAYNEQFF. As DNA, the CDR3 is TGTGCCAGCAGCTTGGGTGTGACAGCCTACAATGAGCAGTTCTTC. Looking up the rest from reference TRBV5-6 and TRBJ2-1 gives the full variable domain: DAGVTQSPTHLIKTRGQQVTLRCSPKSGHDTVSWYQQALGQGPQFIFQYYEEEERQRGNFPDRFSGHQFPNYSSELNVNALLLGDSALYLCASSLGVTAYNEQFFGPGTRLTVL.

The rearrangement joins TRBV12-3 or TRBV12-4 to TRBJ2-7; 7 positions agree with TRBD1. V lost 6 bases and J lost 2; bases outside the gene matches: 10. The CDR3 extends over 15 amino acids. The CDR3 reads CASRPRDSQAYEQYF. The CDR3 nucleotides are TGTGCCAGCAGGCCCCGGGACAGCCAAGCCTACGAGCAGTACTTC.

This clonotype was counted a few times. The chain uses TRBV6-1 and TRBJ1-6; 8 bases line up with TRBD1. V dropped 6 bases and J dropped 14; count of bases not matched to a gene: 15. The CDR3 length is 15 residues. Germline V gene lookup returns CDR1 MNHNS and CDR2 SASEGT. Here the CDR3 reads CASSNRGTTVGSLHF. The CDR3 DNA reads TGTGCCAGCAGCAACAGGGGGACCACCGTAGGATCCCTCCACTTT.

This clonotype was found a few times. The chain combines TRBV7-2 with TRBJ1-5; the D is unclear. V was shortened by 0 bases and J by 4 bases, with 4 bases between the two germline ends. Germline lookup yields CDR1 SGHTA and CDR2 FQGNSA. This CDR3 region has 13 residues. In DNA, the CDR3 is TGTGCCAGCAGCTTAGCGGTTAATCAGCCCCAGCATTTT. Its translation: CASSLAVNQPQHF.

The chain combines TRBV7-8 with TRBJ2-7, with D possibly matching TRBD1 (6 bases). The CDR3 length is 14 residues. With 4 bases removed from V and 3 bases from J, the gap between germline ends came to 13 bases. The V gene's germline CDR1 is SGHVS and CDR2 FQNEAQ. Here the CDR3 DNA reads TGTGCCAGCAGCTCCACCGGGACAATCTACGAGCAGTACTTC. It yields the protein CASSSTGTIYEQYF.

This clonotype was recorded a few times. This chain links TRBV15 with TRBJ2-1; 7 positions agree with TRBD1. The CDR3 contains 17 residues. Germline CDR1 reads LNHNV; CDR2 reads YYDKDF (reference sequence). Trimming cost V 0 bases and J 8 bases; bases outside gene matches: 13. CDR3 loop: CATSRESGTGVWDEQFF. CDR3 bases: TGTGCCACCAGCAGAGAGTCGGGAACAGGGGTGTGGGATGAGCAGTTCTTC.

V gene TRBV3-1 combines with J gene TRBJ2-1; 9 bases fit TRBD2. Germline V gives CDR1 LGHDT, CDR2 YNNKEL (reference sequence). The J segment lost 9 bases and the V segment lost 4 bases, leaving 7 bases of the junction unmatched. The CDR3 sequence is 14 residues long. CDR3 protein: CASSPDGRGGEQFF. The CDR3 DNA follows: TGTGCCAGCAGCCCCGACGGGCGGGGGGGTGAGCAGTTCTTC.